These 14 T cell receptor beta chains were sequenced from one sample in a study of STAT3 mutations in large granular lymphocyte leukemia. These TCRs are of unknown antigen specificity. Study conclusions and caveats: Every T-LGLL patient had at least one immunodominant TCRbeta clonotype.

The table came from immunoSEQ multiplex PCR; TCRdb's copy has only in-frame clones and leaves some out. Seen here are about 42,000 clones, roughly 81% observed once, and the top ten hold around 0.43%. Specimen: PBMCs. These receptors all come from a human donor with T large granular lymphocyte leukemia. Some clones in this sample may be carry-over from other donors' samples.

The V gene is TRBV19, the J gene TRBJ1-5, with a tentative D call TRBD1 (5 bases). The CDR3 length is 13 residues. V dropped 8 bases and J dropped 0 bases, with 8 bases sitting between them. The germline gives CDR1 LNHDA, CDR2 SQIVND (reference sequence). This chain's CDR3 is CASGATSNQPQHF. The CDR3 nucleotides read TGTGCCAGTGGGGCCACTAGCAATCAGCCCCAGCATTTT.

The chain is built from TRBV2 and TRBJ2-7; TRBD1 might be the D (6 bases). With 3 bases removed from V and 6 bases from J, the gap between germline ends came to 18 bases. The germline V gene encodes CDR1 SNHLY and CDR2 FYNNEI. The CDR3 has 15 amino acids. The CDR3 DNA is TGTGCCAGCAGTGAGATACAGGGCCCAACGACCGAGCAGTACTTC. Amino acid sequence: CASSEIQGPTTEQYF.

This chain connects TRBV14 to TRBJ2-7, with D possibly matching TRBD2 (5 bases). This CDR3 is 18 amino acids long. Trimming removed 3 bases at V and 0 bases at J, with 21 bases between. Germline lookup yields CDR1 SGHDN and CDR2 FVKESK. CDR3 amino acids: CASSHSRGHLLSSYEQYF. Written as DNA, the CDR3 is TGTGCCAGCAGCCACTCTCGCGGGCATTTACTGAGCTCCTACGAGCAGTACTTC.

Here the CDR3 reads CASSQDGFGGLNSYEQYF. The CDR3 DNA sequence: TGTGCCAGCAGCCAAGACGGGTTTGGCGGGCTTAACTCCTACGAGCAGTACTTC. J is TRBJ2-7 and V is TRBV4-2; TRBD2 is a possible D gene (5 bases). Per the germline V gene, CDR1 is LGHNA and CDR2 is YNFKEQ. CDR3 size: 18 residues. Trimming cost V 0 bases and J 0 bases, with 18 bases left between them.

The rearrangement joins TRBV6-6 to TRBJ2-6; 7 nucleotides agree with TRBD1. This CDR3 is 15 amino acids long. V lost 5 bases and J lost 2; bases outside the gene matches: 3. Germline lookup yields CDR1 MNHNY and CDR2 SVGAGI (reference sequence). The CDR3 DNA is TGTGCCAGCAGTCACAGGGGAACTGGGGCCAACGTCCTGACTTTC. Protein sequence: CASSHRGTGANVLTF.

The chain couples TRBV29-1 to TRBJ2-3, with D perhaps TRBD2 (6 bases). Trimming shortened V by 4 bases and J by 8 bases, and 22 bases separated the two germline ends. The CDR3 runs to 15 residues. Germline V CDR1 and CDR2: SQVTM, ANQGSEA. CDR3 region: CSVGGPTQPGGTQYF. In DNA, the CDR3 is TGCAGCGTTGGGGGCCCAACTCAACCCGGGGGTACGCAGTATTTT.

The V and J genes are TRBV18 and TRBJ1-4, with no clear D. CDR1 and CDR2 (germline): KGHSH, LQKENI. V was shortened by 2 bases and J by 7 bases, with 8 bases between the two germline ends. The CDR3 totals 13 residues. The CDR3 DNA reads as TGTGCCAGCTCACCAGGGGTATCTGAAAAACTGTTTTTT. The encoded protein is CASSPGVSEKLFF.

The gene calls are TRBV19 and TRBJ1-1, with TRBD1 as a possible D gene (6 bases). Per the germline V gene, CDR1 is LNHDA and CDR2 is SQIVND (reference sequence). Trimming cost V 0 bases and J 2 bases, with 10 bases left between them. CDR3 length equals 15 residues. CDR3 residues: CASSIEGTPNTEAFF. CDR3 sequence (DNA): TGTGCCAGTAGTATAGAAGGGACACCAAACACTGAAGCTTTCTTT.

The gene calls are TRBV7-6 and TRBJ1-2; D possibly corresponds to TRBD1 (5 bases). V was cut by 5 bases and J by 8 bases, with 15 bases left in between. The CDR3 extends over 13 amino acids. Germline values: CDR1 SGHVS, CDR2 FNYEAQ. Here the CDR3 reads CASSPTELRGYTF. DNA of the CDR3: TGTGCCAGCAGCCCGACAGAGCTGCGAGGCTACACCTTC.

The rearrangement uses TRBV5-6 and TRBJ2-7, with 9 positions matching TRBD1. This CDR3 contains 13 residues. Germline V gene data show CDR1 as SGHDT and CDR2 as YYEEEE. With V trimmed by 4 bases and J by 3 bases, 2 bases remained unmatched. CDR3 loop: CASSQTGGYEQYF. The CDR3 coding sequence is TGTGCCAGCAGCCAGACAGGGGGCTACGAGCAGTACTTC.

V and J are TRBV5-1 and TRBJ1-2; 9 nucleotides align to TRBD1. Germline V gene sequence: CDR1 SGHRS, CDR2 YFSETQ. V was clipped by 0 bases and J by 7 bases; unmatched bases: 4. The CDR3 has 14 amino acids. The CDR3 spells CASSLDRGLFGYTF. The CDR3 DNA follows: TGCGCCAGCAGCTTGGACAGGGGGCTTTTTGGCTACACCTTC.

The chain links TRBV7-2 to TRBJ2-2; the match to TRBD1 covers 7 bases. This CDR3 has 14 residues. V shed 5 bases, J shed 4 bases, and the junction held 4 bases outside the gene matches. Germline values: CDR1 SGHTA, CDR2 FQGNSA. CDR3 protein: CASSRQGGTGELFF. In DNA form, the CDR3 reads TGTGCCAGCAGCCGACAGGGCGGCACCGGGGAGCTGTTTTTT.

The chain couples TRBV6-5 to TRBJ1-2; 9 bases map to TRBD1. The CDR3 is 16 amino acids. Germline loops: CDR1 MNHEY, CDR2 SVGAGI. The trim removed 0 bases at V and 6 bases at J, leaving 8 bases unmatched. This CDR3 is CASSYSAGQGLDGYTF. DNA for the CDR3: TGTGCCAGCAGTTACTCCGCGGGACAGGGACTTGATGGCTACACCTTC.

A note on this clone: The DNA is omitted, as the CDR3 cannot be located on it reliably, and the CDR3 follows TCRdb's listing. The chain couples TRBV5-1 to TRBJ2-3. The CDR3 is 15 amino acids long, termini counted. Germline CDR1 SGHRS, CDR2 YFSETQ. The CDR3 sequence: CASTFGSASQDTQYF.